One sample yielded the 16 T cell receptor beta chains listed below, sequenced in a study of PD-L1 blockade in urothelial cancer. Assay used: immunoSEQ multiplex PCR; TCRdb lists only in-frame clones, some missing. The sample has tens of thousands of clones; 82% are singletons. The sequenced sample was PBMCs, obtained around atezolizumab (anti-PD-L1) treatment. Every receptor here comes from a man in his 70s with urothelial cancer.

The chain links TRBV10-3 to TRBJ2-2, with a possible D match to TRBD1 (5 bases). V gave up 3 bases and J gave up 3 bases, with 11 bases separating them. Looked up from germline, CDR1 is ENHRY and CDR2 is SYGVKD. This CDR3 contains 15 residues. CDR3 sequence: CAISDWGRDTGELFF. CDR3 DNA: TGTGCCATCAGTGATTGGGGCCGGGACACCGGGGAGCTGTTTTTT.

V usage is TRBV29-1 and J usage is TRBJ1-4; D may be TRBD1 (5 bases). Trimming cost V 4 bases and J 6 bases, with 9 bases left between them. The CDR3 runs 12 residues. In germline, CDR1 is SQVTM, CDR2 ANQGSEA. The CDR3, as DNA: TGCAGCGTTGGCAGGGCGGATGAAAAACTGTTTTTT. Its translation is CSVGRADEKLFF.

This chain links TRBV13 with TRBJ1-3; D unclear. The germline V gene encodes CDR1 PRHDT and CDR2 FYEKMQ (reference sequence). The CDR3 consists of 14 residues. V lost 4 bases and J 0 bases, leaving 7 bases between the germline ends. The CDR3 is CASSSQVSGNTIYF. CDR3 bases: TGTGCCAGCAGCTCACAAGTCTCTGGAAACACCATATATTTT.

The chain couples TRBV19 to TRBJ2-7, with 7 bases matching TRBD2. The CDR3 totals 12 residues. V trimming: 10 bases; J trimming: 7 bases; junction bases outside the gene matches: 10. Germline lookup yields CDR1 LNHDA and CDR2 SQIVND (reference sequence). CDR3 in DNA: TGTGCCACTTCAGGCGGGGGATGGGAGCAGTACTTC. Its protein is CATSGGGWEQYF.

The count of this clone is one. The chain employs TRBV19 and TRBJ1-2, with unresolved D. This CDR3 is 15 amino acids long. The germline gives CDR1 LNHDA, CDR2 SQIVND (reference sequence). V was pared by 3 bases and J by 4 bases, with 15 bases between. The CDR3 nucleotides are TGTGCCAGTAGTATTCCTCGGGTGGAGGCCTATGGCTACACCTTC. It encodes CASSIPRVEAYGYTF. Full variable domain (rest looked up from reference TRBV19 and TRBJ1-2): DGGITQSPKYLFRKEGQNVTLSCEQNLNHDAMYWYRQDPGQGLRLIYYSQIVNDFQKGDIAEGYSVSREKKESFPLTVTSAQKNPTAFYLCASSIPRVEAYGYTFGSGTRLTVV.

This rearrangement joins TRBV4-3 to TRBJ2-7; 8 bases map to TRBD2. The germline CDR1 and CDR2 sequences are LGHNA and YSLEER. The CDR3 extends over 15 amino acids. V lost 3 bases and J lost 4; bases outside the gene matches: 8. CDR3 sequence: CASSQVAGTNYEQYF. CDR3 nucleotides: TGCGCCAGCAGCCAGGTAGCGGGGACGAATTACGAGCAGTACTTC.

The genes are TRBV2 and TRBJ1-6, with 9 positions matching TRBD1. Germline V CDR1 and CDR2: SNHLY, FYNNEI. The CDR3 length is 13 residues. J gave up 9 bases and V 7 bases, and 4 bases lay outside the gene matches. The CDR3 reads CASTPDRGSPLHF. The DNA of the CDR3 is TGTGCCAGCACCCCGGACAGGGGTTCACCCCTCCACTTT.

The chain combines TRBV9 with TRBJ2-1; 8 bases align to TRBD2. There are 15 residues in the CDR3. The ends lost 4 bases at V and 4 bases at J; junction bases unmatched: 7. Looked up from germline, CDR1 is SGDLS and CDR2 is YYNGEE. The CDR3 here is CASSNGLAEYNEQFF. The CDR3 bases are TGTGCCAGCAGCAACGGACTAGCAGAGTACAATGAGCAGTTCTTC.

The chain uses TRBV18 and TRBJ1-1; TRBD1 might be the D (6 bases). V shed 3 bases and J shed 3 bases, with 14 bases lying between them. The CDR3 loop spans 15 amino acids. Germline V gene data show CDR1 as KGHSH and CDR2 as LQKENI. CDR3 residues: CASSPTTGLDTEAFF. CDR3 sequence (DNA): TGTGCCAGCTCACCTACAACAGGGTTGGACACTGAAGCTTTCTTT.

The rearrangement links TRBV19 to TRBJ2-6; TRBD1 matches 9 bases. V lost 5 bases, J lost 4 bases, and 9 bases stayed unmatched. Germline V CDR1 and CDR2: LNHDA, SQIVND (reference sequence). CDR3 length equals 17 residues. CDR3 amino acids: CASSLGQGRRGANVLTF. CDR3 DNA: TGTGCCAGTAGTTTAGGACAGGGGAGACGCGGGGCCAACGTCCTGACTTTC.

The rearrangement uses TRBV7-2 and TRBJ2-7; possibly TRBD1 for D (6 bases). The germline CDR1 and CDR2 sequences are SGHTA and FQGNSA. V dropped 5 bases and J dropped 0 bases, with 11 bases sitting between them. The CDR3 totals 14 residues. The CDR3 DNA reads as TGTGCCAGCAGCACCGACAGGACCTCCTACGAGCAGTACTTC. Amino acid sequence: CASSTDRTSYEQYF.

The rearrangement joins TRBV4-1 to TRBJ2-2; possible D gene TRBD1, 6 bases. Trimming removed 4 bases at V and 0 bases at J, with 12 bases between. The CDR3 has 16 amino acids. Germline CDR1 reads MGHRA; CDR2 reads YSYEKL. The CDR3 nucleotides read TGCGCCAGCAGCCCCAGGGGCGCCCCGAACACCGGGGAGCTGTTTTTT. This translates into CASSPRGAPNTGELFF.

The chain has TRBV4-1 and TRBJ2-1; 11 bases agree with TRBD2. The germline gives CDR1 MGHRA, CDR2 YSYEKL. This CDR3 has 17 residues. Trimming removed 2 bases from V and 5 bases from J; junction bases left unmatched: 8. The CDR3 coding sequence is TGCGCCAGCAGCCAAAGACCACTAGCGGGGGAGGACAATGAGCAGTTCTTC. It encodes CASSQRPLAGEDNEQFF.

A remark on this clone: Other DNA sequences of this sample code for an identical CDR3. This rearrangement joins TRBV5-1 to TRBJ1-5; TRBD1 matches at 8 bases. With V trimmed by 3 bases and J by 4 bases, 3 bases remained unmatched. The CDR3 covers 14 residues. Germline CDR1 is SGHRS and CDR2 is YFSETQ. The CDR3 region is CASSSGQGNQPQHF. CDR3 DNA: TGCGCCAGCAGCTCCGGACAGGGAAATCAGCCCCAGCATTTT.

CDR3 coding DNA: TGTGCCAGTAGTCTGACGGGAGGTAGGGAAAAACTGTTTTTT. It is translated as CASSLTGGREKLFF. The V gene is TRBV19, the J gene TRBJ1-4; D call uncertain. Germline values: CDR1 LNHDA, CDR2 SQIVND (reference sequence). The V gene lost 5 bases and the J gene lost 8 bases, with 15 bases spanning the gap. The CDR3 length is 14 residues.

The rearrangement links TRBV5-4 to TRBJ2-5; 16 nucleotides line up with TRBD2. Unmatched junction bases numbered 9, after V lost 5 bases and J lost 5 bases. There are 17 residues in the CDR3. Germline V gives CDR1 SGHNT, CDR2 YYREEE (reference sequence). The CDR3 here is CASSPGTSGRALETQYF. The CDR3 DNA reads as TGTGCCAGCAGTCCCGGGACTAGCGGGAGGGCCTTGGAGACCCAGTACTTC.